Below are 26 T cell receptor beta chains sequenced from a single sample in a study of CD8 T cells in ankylosing spondylitis. TCRdb analysed the 5' RACE reads with MiXCR anew, one entry per CDR3 protein. The table lists 150,000 to 200,000 distinct CDR3 sequences, 30% to 35% of them singletons. Sequenced input: synovial fluid, either unsorted or a sorted T cell fraction (not recorded which). The receptor set was obtained from a male donor with ankylosing spondylitis.

The rearrangement joins TRBV10-3 to TRBJ2-3; 8 positions match TRBD2. Germline V CDR1 and CDR2: ENHRY, SYGVKD. This CDR3 has 14 residues. V was clipped by 4 bases and J by 2 bases; unmatched bases: 2. CDR3 sequence: CAISAGGPTDTQYF. In DNA, the CDR3 is TGTGCCATCAGTGCGGGGGGGCCCACAGATACGCAGTATTTT.

The sample holds a few counts of this clonotype. V and J are TRBV20-1 and TRBJ2-1; TRBD1 aligns across 7 bases. CDR1 is DFQATT, CDR2 SNEGSKA, per germline (reference sequence). J lost 16 bases, V lost 6 bases, and 12 bases had no gene match. The CDR3 is 11 residues long. The CDR3 is CSANTGAERFF. The CDR3 DNA reads TGCAGTGCCAATACAGGGGCCGAAAGATTCTTC.

This sequence joins TRBV12-3 or TRBV12-4 and TRBJ2-6, with D hard to call. V lost 1 base and J lost 0, with 4 bases in between. The length of the CDR3 is 15 residues. The CDR3 DNA is TGTGCCAGCAGTTTAGTGAACTCTGGGGCCAACGTCCTGACTTTC. It specifies CASSLVNSGANVLTF.

This clonotype has a single count. J is TRBJ2-1 and V is TRBV30; a weak D match, TRBD2 (5 bases). This CDR3 is 15 amino acids long. Germline-derived CDR1 and CDR2 are GTSNPN and SVGIG (reference sequence). Trimming left V 4 bases short and J 5 bases short, with 18 bases between. The DNA of the CDR3 is TGTGCCTGGACCCCGGGCGGGTATGCCCACAATGAGCAGTTCTTC. Translating it yields CAWTPGGYAHNEQFF.

This clonotype was seen at least ten times. The V call is TRBV12-3 or TRBV12-4, the J call TRBJ1-3, with unresolved D. The V gene lost 1 base and the J gene lost 1 base, with 5 bases spanning the gap. The CDR3 contains 14 residues. CDR3 nucleotides: TGTGCCAGCAGTTTAGTGGTTTCTGGAAACACCATATATTTT. Amino acid sequence: CASSLVVSGNTIYF.

This rearrangement joins TRBV20-1 to TRBJ2-2; 15 nucleotides align to TRBD2. Germline CDR1 DFQATT, CDR2 SNEGSKA (reference sequence). V was clipped by 5 bases and J by 3 bases; unmatched bases: 10. The CDR3 runs to 18 residues. The CDR3, as DNA: TGCAGTGCTCTCCCGGGACTAGCGGGGGGCCACGACACCGGGGAGCTGTTTTTT. Its translation: CSALPGLAGGHDTGELFF.

This chain links TRBV5-6 with TRBJ2-2; 9 bases align to TRBD1. The CDR3 consists of 15 residues. Germline V lookup: CDR1 SGHDT, CDR2 YYEEEE. The V segment lost 4 bases and the J segment 6 bases; nucleotides outside the gene matches: 7. DNA for the CDR3: TGTGCCAGCAGCAACAGGGGGCGGAGATCCGGGGAGCTGTTTTTT. Encoded protein: CASSNRGRRSGELFF.

This clonotype was seen at least ten times. DNA for the CDR3: TGTGCCAGCAGTTTAAGGACTAGCGGGAGTGCTGAGCAGTTCTTC. Translating it yields CASSLRTSGSAEQFF. The rearrangement uses TRBV28 and TRBJ2-1, with 13 positions matching TRBD2. Per germline, CDR1 MDHEN and CDR2 SYDVKM. V gave up 2 bases and J gave up 9 bases; unmatched junction bases: 4. The CDR3 covers 15 residues.

This clonotype was seen a few times. This rearrangement joins TRBV6-2 or TRBV6-3 to TRBJ2-3; 11 bases are a match to TRBD2. Germline CDR1 MNHEY, CDR2 SVGEGT. The CDR3 contains 17 residues. The trim removed 5 bases at V and 4 bases at J, leaving 11 bases unmatched. CDR3 sequence: CASSLRVAGGPADTQYF. Here the CDR3 DNA reads TGTGCCAGCAGTCTTCGGGTAGCGGGAGGGCCCGCAGATACGCAGTATTTT.

This clonotype came up once. The chain couples TRBV6-5 to TRBJ1-3; D perhaps matches TRBD1 (6 bases). The V gene's germline CDR1 is MNHEY and CDR2 SVGAGI. Trimming stripped 2 bases from V and 0 bases from J, with 14 bases between. The CDR3 consists of 17 residues. CDR3 amino acids: CASSYPTGAYSGNTIYF. The CDR3 DNA reads TGTGCCAGCAGTTACCCGACAGGCGCCTACTCTGGAAACACCATATATTTT.

The chain joins TRBV29-1 to TRBJ2-3; 10 nucleotides line up with TRBD1. CDR3 length equals 14 residues. Germline values: CDR1 SQVTM, CDR2 ANQGSEA. Trimming at V came to 4 bases and at J to 5 bases, leaving 6 bases not matched to a gene. The CDR3 region has the DNA TGCAGCGTTGCGACAGGGGGCGCGGAAGATACGCAGTATTTT. Amino acids: CSVATGGAEDTQYF.

This chain links TRBV11-2 with TRBJ2-4; 15 positions agree with TRBD2. CDR1 and CDR2 (germline): SGHAT, FQNNGV. Trimming at V came to 4 bases and at J to 9 bases, leaving 13 bases not matched to a gene. The CDR3 runs to 18 residues. The CDR3 region has the DNA TGTGCCAGCAGCTCCCTAACAGGACTAGCGGGAGGGTGGGGCATTCAGTACTTC. Translated, it gives CASSSLTGLAGGWGIQYF.

The gene calls are TRBV7-8 and TRBJ1-5; no definite D call. This CDR3 has 14 amino acids. Germline values: CDR1 SGHVS, CDR2 FQNEAQ. Trimming pared 5 bases from V and 8 bases from J, leaving 16 bases between. The CDR3 DNA follows: TGTGCCAGCAGCGACGGAGCCGTCTTGAAGCCCCAGCATTTT. Protein: CASSDGAVLKPQHF.

The chain has TRBV10-3 and TRBJ2-1; weak D call: TRBD2 (5 bases). This CDR3 has 13 amino acids. The germline gives CDR1 ENHRY, CDR2 SYGVKD. Trimming removed 5 bases at V and 7 bases at J, with 12 bases between. The CDR3 sequence: CAISPTGDNEQFF. CDR3 in DNA: TGTGCCATCAGTCCGACCGGGGATAATGAGCAGTTCTTC.

This clonotype showed up many times. The chain employs TRBV7-9 and TRBJ2-1; 7 bases map to TRBD1. CDR3 length equals 15 residues. Trimming cost V 5 bases and J 6 bases; bases outside gene matches: 10. Germline assignment: CDR1 SEHNR and CDR2 FQNEAQ (reference sequence). The CDR3 reads CASSPGQPGLNEQFF. Written as DNA, the CDR3 is TGTGCCAGCAGCCCGGGACAGCCAGGACTCAATGAGCAGTTCTTC.

V gene TRBV7-2 combines with J gene TRBJ2-1, with 7 bases that match TRBD2. V trimming: 2 bases; J trimming: 8 bases; junction bases outside the gene matches: 6. CDR1 and CDR2 from the germline V gene are SGHTA and FQGNSA. The CDR3 runs 14 residues. The CDR3 region has the DNA TGTGCCAGCAGCTTACTCGGGAGGAAGGATGAGCAGTTCTTC. Amino acids: CASSLLGRKDEQFF.

J is TRBJ2-1 and V is TRBV7-6, with TRBD2 matching over 15 bases. The germline CDR1 and CDR2 sequences are SGHVS and FNYEAQ. This CDR3 contains 17 residues. V shed 6 bases and J 7 bases; nucleotides not matched to a gene: 10. DNA for the CDR3: TGTGCCAGCAGAGAATTTGGACTAGCGGGAGGGGATAATGAGCAGTTCTTC. It codes for CASREFGLAGGDNEQFF.

The V and J genes are TRBV20-1 and TRBJ1-4; D gene unclear. The V end lost 3 bases, the J end lost 5 bases, and 7 bases lay between the germline ends. The CDR3 is 12 residues long. Germline V CDR1 and CDR2: DFQATT, SNEGSKA (reference sequence). The CDR3 is CSARGRNEKLFF. DNA of the CDR3: TGCAGTGCTAGGGGCCGAAATGAAAAACTGTTTTTT.

The chain has TRBV6-5 and TRBJ1-4, with D possibly matching TRBD1 (6 bases). The CDR3 length is 15 residues. Germline V gives CDR1 MNHEY, CDR2 SVGAGI. V was clipped by 2 bases and J by 7 bases, with 14 bases between them. CDR3 residues: CASSYDPGRGEKLFF. The CDR3 DNA is TGTGCCAGCAGTTACGATCCGGGCAGGGGTGAAAAACTGTTTTTT.

The chain recombines TRBV6-2 or TRBV6-3 with TRBJ1-5, with 8 nucleotides matching TRBD1. Per germline, CDR1 MNHEY and CDR2 SVGEGT. The CDR3 extends over 17 amino acids. The J segment lost 9 bases and the V segment lost 6 bases, leaving 19 bases of the junction unmatched. CDR3 region: CASSYTGTGVQSRPQHF. CDR3 nucleotides: TGTGCCAGCAGCTATACCGGGACAGGCGTTCAATCACGGCCCCAGCATTTT.

This clonotype counts as medium-sized. The rearrangement joins TRBV3-1 to TRBJ2-3, with 7 bases that match TRBD2. V shed 3 bases, J shed 1 base, and the junction held 7 bases outside the gene matches. The length of the CDR3 is 16 residues. Looked up from germline, CDR1 is LGHDT and CDR2 is YNNKEL (reference sequence). The CDR3 region has the DNA TGTGCCAGCAGCCACGCCTGGACTAGGGGCACAGATACGCAGTATTTT. Amino acid sequence: CASSHAWTRGTDTQYF.

The chain uses TRBV19 and TRBJ1-1; D not certain. CDR3 length: 14 amino acids. V lost 8 bases, J lost 4 bases, and 17 bases lay in between. Germline CDR1 and CDR2: LNHDA and SQIVND (reference sequence). CDR3 coding DNA: TGTGCCAGTGCGGTCACAACATCCTTCACTGAAGCTTTCTTT. This sequence encodes CASAVTTSFTEAFF.

The chain is built from TRBV12-3 or TRBV12-4 and TRBJ1-3; D gene unclear. The CDR3 is made up of 14 amino acids. Trimming pared 6 bases from V and 0 bases from J, leaving 9 bases between. The DNA for the CDR3 is TGTGCCAGCAGGCAACCTTTCTCTGGAAACACCATATATTTT. As protein: CASRQPFSGNTIYF.

This clonotype was detected ten times or more. The chain employs TRBV5-8 and TRBJ1-3, with 8 positions matching TRBD1. The CDR3 contains 17 residues. V shed 3 bases, J shed 0 bases, and the junction held 8 bases outside the gene matches. Germline V gene data show CDR1 as SGHTS and CDR2 as YDEGEE. The CDR3 reads CASSSRTGPNSGNTIYF. Written as DNA, the CDR3 is TGTGCCAGCAGCTCACGGACAGGGCCAAACTCTGGAAACACCATATATTTT.

The chain combines TRBV28 with TRBJ1-1, with D possibly being TRBD1 (5 bases). CDR3 size: 13 residues. CDR1 is MDHEN, CDR2 SYDVKM, per germline. Trimming pared 8 bases from V and 6 bases from J, leaving 16 bases between. The CDR3 DNA sequence: TGTGCCAGCCTCGCTGGGGGTTGGGCTGAAGCTTTCTTT. Its translation: CASLAGGWAEAFF.

The V and J genes are TRBV6-1 and TRBJ2-3; perhaps TRBD1 as D (5 bases). The V end lost 4 bases, the J end lost 2 bases, and 10 bases lay between the germline ends. Looked up from germline, CDR1 is MNHNS and CDR2 is SASEGT. This CDR3 is built from 14 residues. CDR3 sequence (DNA): TGTGCCAGCAGTGCCACAGGAGACACAGATACGCAGTATTTT. It specifies CASSATGDTDTQYF.